This TCR beta chain was profiled in a study of regulatory T cells in long-lasting Graves disease. The sample's time point: newly diagnosed GD, antithyroid drugs for less than 3 months. The TCR library used RNA extracted from PBMCs. TCR beta libraries were built with iRepertoire HTBI primers and Arm-PCR of CDR3 regions. Authors' processing steps: Across all samples, more than 60 TRBV segments and about 14 TRBJ segments were identified. Each CDR3 protein is one row after TCRdb ran MiXCR on the multiplex PCR reads. TCRdb's processing, not the study's, gives the V and J calls here. Among about 240,000 distinct CDR3 sequences listed, just over 20% were seen once. This clonotype has ten or more counts. Germline loops: CDR1 MNHEY, CDR2 SVGEGT. The trim removed 7 bases at V and 6 bases at J, leaving 14 bases unmatched. The CDR3 runs to 16 residues.

The TCR comes from a female donor with Graves disease. Here the sequenced sample was peripheral blood mononuclear cells (PBMCs), taken at new diagnosis, from a patient treated with antithyroid drugs. The chain recombines TRBV6-2 or TRBV6-3 with TRBJ2-7; 11 positions agree with TRBD1. The DNA of the CDR3 is TGTGCCAGCACAGCCAGGGCAGGGACAGGGGGTTCCGAGCAGTACTTC. It translates to CASTARAGTGGSEQYF.